This TCR beta chain was sequenced for a study of blood T cell repertoires in COVID-19. CDR1 is PRHDT, CDR2 FYEKMQ, per germline (reference sequence). Trimming removed 3 bases from V and 5 bases from J; junction bases left unmatched: 6. The CDR3 is 14 amino acids. TCRdb's table, derived via immunoSEQ multiplex PCR, lists solely in-frame clones and lacks some. The repertoire has some 89,000 clones, more than 60% of them found once; the top ten carry about 10%. The TCR sequence derives from a man in his 70s with acute or convalescent COVID-19. This chain uses TRBV13 with TRBJ1-1, with TRBD1 identical over 7 bases. The sample consisted of peripheral blood. CDR3 nucleotide sequence: TGTGCCAGCAGCTTGACAGGGCAGGGGACTGAAGCTTTCTTT. This codes for CASSLTGQGTEAFF. The whole variable domain, remainder taken from reference TRBV13 and TRBJ1-1, is AAGVIQSPRHLIKEKRETATLKCYPIPRHDTVYWYQQGPGQDPQFLISFYEKMQSDKGSIPDRFSAQQFSDYHSELNMSSLELGDSALYFCASSLTGQGTEAFFGQGTRLTVV.